This TCR beta chain was identified during a study of T cell repertoires in cytomegalovirus infection. Across the whole study: From public TCR beta signatures came an indication of both CMV infection and matching HLA type. Regarding the study as a whole: The response measured ex vivo was dominated by TCR beta clonotypes (HLA-C-restricted and CMV-specific).

TCRdb analysed the reads with MiXCR anew, one entry per CDR3 protein. Among about 700,000 distinct CDR3 sequences listed, around 32% were seen once. Note on this clonotype: Antigen specificity is unknown.

V lost 1 base to trimming and J lost 4 bases; unmatched junction nucleotides: 8. Germline V gene lookup returns CDR1 SGHVS and CDR2 FNYEAQ. The CDR3 sequence is 16 residues long. Here the sequenced sample was cultured PBMCs, taken from culture after CMV antigen stimulation. The rearrangement links TRBV7-6 to TRBJ2-5; 8 bases align to TRBD2. The sequence came from a human donor in good health (CMV status not recorded). Some clones in this sample may be carry-over from other donors' samples. Here the CDR3 reads CASSLDSRGGGETQYF. The DNA of the CDR3 is TGTGCCAGCAGCTTAGATTCTCGGGGGGGCGGAGAGACCCAGTACTTC.